This entry lists 25 T cell receptor beta chains sequenced from one sample in a study of blood T cell repertoires in COVID-19. Data came from immunoSEQ multiplex PCR; TCRdb stores just in-frame clones and leaves some out. The sample carries approximately 250,000 clones, more than 80% recorded once. The sequenced sample consisted of PBMCs or T cells enriched from blood (not recorded which). Receptor source: a woman aged 25 to 45 with acute COVID-19.

Here the CDR3 reads CATSAPGLASHETQYF. CDR3 sequence (DNA): TGTGCCACCAGTGCCCCGGGACTAGCGTCACATGAGACCCAGTACTTC. The chain has TRBV24-1 and TRBJ2-5, with 10 bases fitting TRBD2. The germline CDR1 and CDR2 sequences are KGHDR and SFDVKD. The CDR3 runs to 16 residues. V lost 5 bases and J lost 5; bases outside the gene matches: 10.

The chain carries TRBV5-6 and TRBJ2-3; 9 bases line up with TRBD2. Germline V CDR1 and CDR2: SGHDT, YYEEEE. The CDR3 loop spans 16 amino acids. V dropped 4 bases and J dropped 3; count of bases not matched to a gene: 9. The CDR3, as DNA: TGTGCCAGCAGCCCCGGACAGCGGGGGGCAACAGATACGCAGTATTTT. Its protein product is CASSPGQRGATDTQYF.

The chain employs TRBV6-5 and TRBJ1-6; 9 bases are shared with TRBD1. The CDR3 consists of 14 residues. Germline V lookup: CDR1 MNHEY, CDR2 SVGAGI. V dropped 5 bases and J dropped 9; count of bases not matched to a gene: 5. The CDR3 region is CASSLTGGSSPLHF. The CDR3 DNA follows: TGTGCCAGCAGTCTGACAGGGGGGAGTTCACCCCTCCACTTT.

This sequence joins TRBV15 and TRBJ2-5, with TRBD1 identical over 7 bases. V trimming: 4 bases; J trimming: 5 bases; junction bases outside the gene matches: 22. The CDR3 spans 19 residues. CDR1 and CDR2 from the germline V gene are LNHNV and YYDKDF (reference sequence). The CDR3 protein is CATSKDLSMDRWERETQYF. CDR3 DNA sequence: TGTGCCACCAGCAAGGACCTCTCGATGGACAGGTGGGAACGCGAGACCCAGTACTTC.

This clone was recorded only once. The V gene is TRBV5-1, the J gene TRBJ1-1; the D gene is possibly TRBD1 (6 bases). The CDR3 length is 13 residues. Germline loops: CDR1 SGHRS, CDR2 YFSETQ. V lost 1 base and J lost 10, with 14 bases in between. The CDR3 sequence: CASSLLQGSSAFF. Written as DNA, the CDR3 is TGCGCCAGCAGCTTGCTACAGGGATCCTCAGCTTTCTTT.

The J gene is TRBJ1-2, the V gene TRBV5-4; 9 nucleotides align to TRBD1. Trimming cost V 1 base and J 8 bases; bases outside gene matches: 6. This CDR3 has 14 amino acids. The germline gives CDR1 SGHNT, CDR2 YYREEE (reference sequence). In DNA form, the CDR3 reads TGTGCCAGCAGCTTGTGGGGGACAGGGTTCGGCTACACCTTC. Protein sequence: CASSLWGTGFGYTF.

This chain uses TRBV4-2 with TRBJ2-3, with D possibly matching TRBD2 (6 bases). Germline V CDR1 and CDR2: LGHNA, YNFKEQ. This CDR3 is 17 amino acids long. Trimming cost V 0 bases and J 0 bases, with 13 bases left between them. DNA of the CDR3: TGTGCCAGCAGCCAAGAGCCTAGGGACTTCAGCACAGATACGCAGTATTTT. It specifies CASSQEPRDFSTDTQYF.

The rearrangement joins TRBV7-2 to TRBJ2-3, with unresolved D. This CDR3 region has 16 residues. V shed 1 base and J shed 0 bases, with 11 bases lying between them. Germline CDR1 SGHTA, CDR2 FQGNSA. The CDR3 reads CASSLERQKSTDTQYF. The CDR3 bases are TGTGCCAGCAGCTTAGAGAGGCAGAAGAGCACAGATACGCAGTATTTT. The entire variable domain, with the rest obtained from reference TRBV7-2 and TRBJ2-3, is as follows: GAGVSQSPSNKVTEKGKDVELRCDPISGHTALYWYRQSLGQGLEFLIYFQGNSAPDKSGLPSDRFSAERTGGSVSTLTIQRTQQEDSAVYLCASSLERQKSTDTQYFGPGTRLTVL.

This chain connects TRBV6-5 to TRBJ1-5; tentatively, D is TRBD1 (6 bases). CDR3 length: 15 amino acids. V was pared by 6 bases and J by 2 bases, with 14 bases between. CDR1 and CDR2 from the germline V gene are MNHEY and SVGAGI. CDR3 DNA sequence: TGTGCCAGCAGGGTAAACAGGGTTGGCAATCAGCCCCAGCATTTT. Amino acid sequence: CASRVNRVGNQPQHF.

In its sample, this clone was seen once. The V call is TRBV27, the J call TRBJ1-5, with D maybe TRBD1 (5 bases). The CDR3 runs to 16 residues. Germline loops: CDR1 MNHEY, CDR2 SMNVEV (reference sequence). V shed 1 base and J shed 1 base, with 11 bases lying between them. The CDR3 DNA is TGTGCCAGCAGTTTATACGGGACTTCAAGCAATCAGCCCCAGCATTTT. It translates to CASSLYGTSSNQPQHF.

This clone was seen only once. This sequence joins TRBV11-2 and TRBJ1-4, with D hard to call. The CDR3 has 14 residues. V shed 1 base and J shed 6 bases, with 9 bases lying between them. Germline V gene lookup returns CDR1 SGHAT and CDR2 FQNNGV. CDR3 in DNA: TGTGCCAGCAGCTTAGGAGGGTTTTATGAAAAACTGTTTTTT. Translated, it gives CASSLGGFYEKLFF.

The rearrangement links TRBV25-1 to TRBJ1-5, with TRBD1 as a possible D gene (6 bases). Germline-derived CDR1 and CDR2 are MGHDK and SYGVNS. Trimming removed 5 bases at V and 2 bases at J, with 13 bases between. The CDR3 covers 15 residues. The CDR3 DNA sequence: TGTGCCAGCAGTACCGGACAGCTCGGCAATCAGCCCCAGCATTTT. Protein: CASSTGQLGNQPQHF. Looking up the rest from reference TRBV25-1 and TRBJ1-5 gives the full variable domain: EADIYQTPRYLVIGTGKKITLECSQTMGHDKMYWYQQDPGMELHLIHYSYGVNSTEKGDLSSESTVSRIRTEHFPLTLESARPSHTSQYLCASSTGQLGNQPQHFGDGTRLSIL.

This clone has a single count. This chain joins TRBV28 and TRBJ2-7; 8 nucleotides align to TRBD1. CDR1 MDHEN and CDR2 SYDVKM come from the germline V gene. Losses at the gene ends were 6 bases for V and 1 base for J; bases not matched to a gene: 8. The CDR3 covers 15 residues. As DNA, the CDR3 is TGTGCCAGCAGAGGACAGGGTAAGGGGTCCTACGAGCAGTACTTC. The encoded protein is CASRGQGKGSYEQYF.

The genes are TRBV19 and TRBJ1-6; TRBD1 matches at 11 bases. The CDR3 is made up of 14 amino acids. The trim removed 6 bases at V and 7 bases at J, leaving 2 bases unmatched. Germline V gene sequence: CDR1 LNHDA, CDR2 SQIVND (reference sequence). In DNA form, the CDR3 reads TGTGCCAGTAGAGGACAGGGGGCCAATTCACCCCTCCACTTT. Its translation is CASRGQGANSPLHF.

The CDR3 is CASNLGDTGQPQHF. CDR3 in DNA: TGTGCCAGTAATCTAGGGGACACCGGGCAGCCCCAGCATTTT. The V and J genes are TRBV19 and TRBJ1-5; a possible D gene is TRBD1 (6 bases). CDR3 length: 14 amino acids. The germline CDR1 and CDR2 sequences are LNHDA and SQIVND (reference sequence). V was shortened by 7 bases and J by 7 bases, with 17 bases between the two germline ends.

This clone was detected only a few times. The chain joins TRBV4-1 to TRBJ2-1; possibly TRBD1 for D (5 bases). This CDR3 has 12 residues. The germline V gene has CDR1 MGHRA and CDR2 YSYEKL. Trimming stripped 4 bases from V and 6 bases from J, with 7 bases between. The CDR3 DNA follows: TGCGCCAGCAGCCTAAGGGGCAATGAGCAGTTCTTC. It yields the protein CASSLRGNEQFF.

The chain is built from TRBV29-1 and TRBJ1-1; D possibly corresponds to TRBD1 (6 bases). The CDR3 loop spans 12 amino acids. Trimming pared 5 bases from V and 1 base from J, leaving 8 bases between. Germline V gene sequence: CDR1 SQVTM, CDR2 ANQGSEA. CDR3 sequence: CSVIQGNTEAFF. CDR3 DNA: TGCAGCGTTATACAGGGGAACACTGAAGCTTTCTTT.

The CDR3 DNA reads as TGTGCCAGCAGTTATTCAGCGGGAGGCTCCTACAATGAGCAGTTCTTC. Translation: CASSYSAGGSYNEQFF. This rearrangement joins TRBV6-5 to TRBJ2-1; 9 bases map to TRBD2. V lost 3 bases to trimming and J lost 0 bases; unmatched junction nucleotides: 3. From germline, CDR1 is MNHEY and CDR2 SVGAGI. This CDR3 comprises 16 residues.

The V and J genes are TRBV3-1 (or the pseudogene TRBV3-2) and TRBJ1-4, with TRBD1 identical over 8 bases. V gave up 5 bases and J gave up 7 bases; unmatched junction bases: 9. The germline V gene encodes CDR1 LGHDT and CDR2 YNNKEL (reference sequence). The CDR3 has 15 residues. The CDR3 here is CASSELTGEGEKLFF. The CDR3 region has the DNA TGTGCCAGCAGCGAACTGACAGGGGAGGGTGAAAAACTGTTTTTT.

The V call is TRBV9, the J call TRBJ2-5; 9 nucleotides agree with TRBD1. Germline lookup yields CDR1 SGDLS and CDR2 YYNGEE. The junction had 7 bases not matched to a gene; V was cut back by 2 bases and J by 5 bases. This CDR3 is built from 15 residues. CDR3 DNA sequence: TGTGCCAGCAGCGTCGCCGGGACAGGGTGGGAGACCCAGTACTTC. Translation gives CASSVAGTGWETQYF.

J is TRBJ2-7 and V is TRBV18; perhaps TRBD2 as D (6 bases). The germline CDR1 and CDR2 sequences are KGHSH and LQKENI. Trimming stripped 6 bases from V and 7 bases from J, with 16 bases between. The CDR3 is 13 residues long. DNA of the CDR3: TGTGCCAGCTCTCTAAATGGGGGGACGGAGCAGTACTTC. This sequence encodes CASSLNGGTEQYF.

A single count supports this clone. The chain couples TRBV6-2 or TRBV6-3 to TRBJ1-1, with 7 bases fitting TRBD1. The CDR3 covers 20 residues. Germline lookup yields CDR1 MNHEY and CDR2 SVGEGT. After removal of 4 bases from V and 3 bases from J, the junction contained 23 bases not matched to a gene. Here the CDR3 DNA reads TGTGCCAGCAGTTCCCGGGTCCGGCTGAAAACAGGGGAGGCGGACACTGAAGCTTTCTTT. Amino acid sequence: CASSSRVRLKTGEADTEAFF.

The chain couples TRBV3-1 (or the pseudogene TRBV3-2) to TRBJ2-1, with 10 bases matching TRBD2. V shed 5 bases and J 9 bases; nucleotides not matched to a gene: 13. The germline CDR1 and CDR2 sequences are LGHDT and YNNKEL (reference sequence). This CDR3 has 16 amino acids. The CDR3: CASSNRTSGVGVEQFF. As DNA, the CDR3 is TGTGCCAGCAGCAACCGGACTAGCGGAGTGGGGGTTGAGCAGTTCTTC.

The V call is TRBV6-2 or TRBV6-3, the J call TRBJ2-7, with TRBD2 identical over 10 bases. V trimming: 3 bases; J trimming: 2 bases; junction bases outside the gene matches: 7. Germline V gives CDR1 MNHEY, CDR2 SVGEGT. This CDR3 comprises 16 residues. CDR3 sequence reads: CASSYPSGRSTYEQYF. The CDR3, as DNA: TGTGCCAGCAGTTATCCTAGCGGGAGATCGACCTACGAGCAGTACTTC.

With respect to this clone: Other DNA sequences in this sample translate to the same CDR3. The chain links TRBV18 to TRBJ2-7; TRBD1 aligns across 8 bases. This CDR3 is 14 amino acids long. Germline V lookup: CDR1 KGHSH, CDR2 LQKENI. The V and J ends lost 1 base and 2 bases, in that order; junction bases with no gene match: 1. The CDR3, as DNA: TGTGCCAGCTCACCACGACAGGGGACCTACGAGCAGTACTTC. Translating it yields CASSPRQGTYEQYF.